These 26 T cell receptor beta chains originate from one sample sequenced in a study of T cells after yellow fever vaccination. TCRdb independently ran MiXCR on the 5' RACE reads; one entry per CDR3 protein. The sample consists of approximately 120,000 distinct CDR3 sequences, approximately 7% of them appearing once. This specimen consisted of CD4+ T cells sorted from PBMCs, obtained 10 days after the first yellow fever vaccination. These receptors originate from a man between 18 and 29 years old who received the YFV17D yellow fever vaccine.

This clonotype has ten or more counts. The CDR3 loop is CASIRQLNEKLFF. CDR3 bases: TGTGCCAGCATCCGGCAGCTTAATGAAAAACTGTTTTTT. The genes are TRBV6-2 or TRBV6-3 and TRBJ1-4; D remains unclear. Trimming removed 7 bases at V and 4 bases at J, with 10 bases between. Germline values: CDR1 MNHEY, CDR2 SVGEGT. This CDR3 is 13 amino acids long.

This clonotype was observed at least ten times. The V gene is TRBV5-1, the J gene TRBJ2-1; 10 bases fit TRBD1. The germline gives CDR1 SGHRS, CDR2 YFSETQ. Unmatched junction bases numbered 5, after V lost 4 bases and J lost 4 bases. This CDR3 has 15 residues. The CDR3: CASSLTGGAYNEQFF. The CDR3 coding sequence is TGCGCCAGCAGCCTGACAGGGGGCGCTTACAATGAGCAGTTCTTC.

As for this clonotype: This clone may be a read error of a much larger clone one base away. J is TRBJ2-3 and V is TRBV14, with TRBD2 matching 7 bases. The CDR3 totals 16 residues. The J segment lost 0 bases and the V segment lost 3 bases, leaving 6 bases of the junction unmatched. CDR1 and CDR2 (germline): SGHDN, FVKESK. CDR3 amino acids: CASSQSGAASTDTQYF. The CDR3 region has the DNA TGTGCCAGCAGCCAGAGCGGGGCGGCGAGCACAGATACGCAGTATTTT.

The CDR3 region has the DNA TGCAGTGCTAGAGATGGCCTACGGGACAACTCCTATAATTCACCCCTCCACTTT. The encoded protein is CSARDGLRDNSYNSPLHF. This chain joins TRBV20-1 and TRBJ1-6; D perhaps matches TRBD1 (6 bases). Trimming pared 0 bases from V and 0 bases from J, leaving 15 bases between. Per germline, CDR1 DFQATT and CDR2 SNEGSKA (reference sequence). This CDR3 region has 18 residues.

This clonotype was seen at least ten times. The chain employs TRBV5-5 and TRBJ2-1, with TRBD1 as a possible D gene (5 bases). Trimming left V 0 bases short and J 3 bases short, with 10 bases between. There are 15 residues in the CDR3. Germline values: CDR1 SGHKS, CDR2 YYEKEE (reference sequence). As DNA, the CDR3 is TGTGCCAGCAGCTTGGTTGGGGCCCACTACAATGAGCAGTTCTTC. It encodes CASSLVGAHYNEQFF.

There are many counts of this clonotype. V gene TRBV4-3 combines with J gene TRBJ1-4, with D maybe TRBD1 (6 bases). With 2 bases removed from V and 7 bases from J, the gap between germline ends came to 14 bases. The CDR3 is made up of 15 amino acids. The germline V gene has CDR1 LGHNA and CDR2 YSLEER. The CDR3 DNA is TGCGCCAGCAGCCAACAACAGGGACGTAGTGAAAAACTGTTTTTT. This gives the protein CASSQQQGRSEKLFF.

This clonotype has ten or more counts. The chain combines TRBV7-3 with TRBJ1-6; D not certain. This CDR3 region has 17 residues. Trimming stripped 7 bases from V and 6 bases from J, with 22 bases between. CDR1 is SGHTA, CDR2 FQGTGA, per germline. CDR3 sequence (DNA): TGTGCCAGCACTTGTCCCCCTAACAGAGACCTTAATTCACCCCTCCACTTT. Translating gives CASTCPPNRDLNSPLHF.

This clonotype was picked up many times. The rearrangement links TRBV5-1 to TRBJ1-3; D not resolved. This CDR3 has 13 amino acids. Germline V gene sequence: CDR1 SGHRS, CDR2 YFSETQ. With 5 bases removed from V and 0 bases from J, the gap between germline ends came to 6 bases. Here the CDR3 reads CASSYDSGNTIYF. CDR3 sequence (DNA): TGCGCCAGCAGTTACGACTCTGGAAACACCATATATTTT. The full variable domain, its missing parts supplied by reference TRBV5-1 and TRBJ1-3, is KAGVTQTPRYLIKTRGQQVTLSCSPISGHRSVSWYQQTPGQGLQFLFEYFSETQRNKGNFPGRFSGRQFSNSRSEMNVSTLELGDSALYLCASSYDSGNTIYFGEGSWLTVV.

In this sample, this clonotype turned up many times. The genes are TRBV27 and TRBJ2-7; 11 bases map to TRBD2. The V gene's germline CDR1 is MNHEY and CDR2 SMNVEV (reference sequence). V lost 0 bases to trimming and J lost 1 base; unmatched junction nucleotides: 2. This CDR3 is built from 16 residues. The CDR3 region is CASSLSTSGVSYEQYF. CDR3 nucleotides: TGTGCCAGCAGTTTATCGACTAGCGGGGTGTCCTACGAGCAGTACTTC.

This chain joins TRBV6-2 or TRBV6-3 and TRBJ2-5; 7 nucleotides agree with TRBD2. V lost 5 bases, J lost 5 bases, and 8 bases stayed unmatched. Germline V CDR1 and CDR2: MNHEY, SVGEGT. This CDR3 spans 14 amino acids. The CDR3 DNA reads as TGTGCCAGCAGTCTCGCCGGGCGGGAGGAGACCCAGTACTTC. Its protein product is CASSLAGREETQYF.

This clonotype was detected ten times or more. This chain links TRBV2 with TRBJ2-1; TRBD2 is a possible D gene (6 bases). Germline V gene data show CDR1 as SNHLY and CDR2 as FYNNEI. The CDR3 contains 16 residues. V dropped 6 bases and J dropped 4 bases, with 19 bases sitting between them. CDR3 sequence reads: CASRHRRLEAYNEQFF. The CDR3 coding sequence is TGTGCCAGCAGACACAGGCGACTAGAGGCGTACAATGAGCAGTTCTTC. Full variable domain (missing parts from reference TRBV2 and TRBJ2-1): EPEVTQTPSHQVTQMGQEVILRCVPISNHLYFYWYRQILGQKVEFLVSFYNNEISEKSEIFDDQFSVERPDGSNFTLKIRSTKLEDSAMYFCASRHRRLEAYNEQFFGPGTRLTVL.

The table lists this clonotype with many counts. V and J are TRBV9 and TRBJ1-6, with TRBD1 identical over 12 bases. Germline CDR1 and CDR2: SGDLS and YYNGEE. The V gene end was trimmed by 0 bases and the J gene end by 12 bases; junction bases not matched to a gene: 4. This CDR3 contains 15 residues. The CDR3 region is CASSVAGTGGLPLHF. The CDR3 coding sequence is TGTGCCAGCAGCGTAGCCGGGACAGGGGGCTTACCCCTCCACTTT. The entire variable domain, with the rest obtained from reference TRBV9 and TRBJ1-6, is as follows: DSGVTQTPKHLITATGQRVTLRCSPRSGDLSVYWYQQSLDQGLQFLIQYYNGEERAKGNILERFSAQQFPDLHSELNLSSLELGDSALYFCASSVAGTGGLPLHFGNGTRLTVT.

This clonotype appeared many times. The CDR3 region has the DNA TGTGCCAGCAGTTTACGCCTCCTTAGCGGCACCGGGGAGCTGTTTTTT. Its translation: CASSLRLLSGTGELFF. The chain couples TRBV27 to TRBJ2-2; perhaps TRBD2 as D (6 bases). Per germline, CDR1 MNHEY and CDR2 SMNVEV (reference sequence). This CDR3 is 16 amino acids long. Trimming took 2 bases from V and 4 from J, leaving 14 bases between them.

This clonotype was recorded many times. The chain carries TRBV21-1 and TRBJ2-7. TRBV21-1 is assigned pseudogene status. The CDR3 is made up of 18 amino acids. The CDR3 loop is CASNIRWQVRSLLYEQYF. The CDR3 DNA sequence: TGTGCCAGCAACATAAGGTGGCAGGTTAGATCACTGCTCTACGAGCAGTACTTC.

This clonotype was seen ten or more times. This chain links TRBV7-2 with TRBJ2-1, with 9 bases lining up with TRBD2. From germline, CDR1 is SGHTA and CDR2 FQGNSA. The length of the CDR3 is 16 residues. The J segment lost 10 bases and the V segment lost 1 base, leaving 11 bases of the junction unmatched. The CDR3 nucleotides are TGTGCCAGCAGCTTAGATCCCCAGCGGGGGGCTTGGGAGCAGTTCTTC. This codes for CASSLDPQRGAWEQFF.

This clonotype was detected only a few times. V is TRBV6-1 and J is TRBJ2-7; TRBD1 matches 7 bases. The junction had 2 bases not matched to a gene; V was cut back by 4 bases and J by 2 bases. Germline CDR1 is MNHNS and CDR2 is SASEGT. The CDR3 covers 13 residues. The CDR3 protein is CASSVTGAYEQYV. CDR3 bases: TGTGCCAGCAGTGTTACAGGGGCCTACGAGCAGTACGTC.

This clonotype was detected many times. The chain couples TRBV12-3 or TRBV12-4 to TRBJ1-2; D remains unclear. V lost 2 bases to trimming and J lost 4 bases, with 5 bases between them. This CDR3 contains 12 residues. The CDR3 is CASSLTSYGYTF. The DNA of the CDR3 is TGTGCCAGCAGTTTAACTAGCTATGGCTACACCTTC.

This clonotype was seen repeatedly, ten times or more. The gene calls are TRBV3-1 and TRBJ1-5; no firm D call. CDR1 LGHDT and CDR2 YNNKEL come from the germline V gene (reference sequence). The V end lost 3 bases, the J end lost 1 base, and 7 bases lay between the germline ends. The CDR3 length is 14 residues. The CDR3 coding sequence is TGTGCCAGCAGCCAGGGAGGCAGCAATCAGCCCCAGCATTTT. This gives the protein CASSQGGSNQPQHF.

This clonotype was picked up many times. The rearrangement links TRBV4-1 to TRBJ2-1, with D perhaps TRBD2 (6 bases). Per the germline V gene, CDR1 is MGHRA and CDR2 is YSYEKL. Trimming took off 3 bases at V and 2 bases at J, with 14 bases between the two ends. The CDR3 spans 16 residues. CDR3 residues: CASSHPVVAAYNEQFF. In DNA, the CDR3 is TGCGCCAGCAGCCACCCGGTGGTAGCGGCCTACAATGAGCAGTTCTTC.

In its sample, this clonotype was seen a few times. This chain connects TRBV11-2 to TRBJ1-5; D remains unclear. V was cut by 1 base and J by 1 base, with 8 bases left in between. Germline V CDR1 and CDR2: SGHAT, FQNNGV. The CDR3 has 15 amino acids. The CDR3, as DNA: TGTGCCAGCAGCTTAGGTGTTAAGAGCAATCAGCCCCAGCATTTT. Its translation: CASSLGVKSNQPQHF.

In this sample, this clonotype turned up many times. The chain joins TRBV24-1 to TRBJ2-3, with a weak D call TRBD2 (5 bases). V was pared by 7 bases and J by 3 bases, with 7 bases between. Germline-derived CDR1 and CDR2 are KGHDR and SFDVKD. The CDR3 is made up of 12 amino acids. The CDR3 region is CATSEGTDTQYF. Written as DNA, the CDR3 is TGTGCCACCAGCGAGGGAACAGATACGCAGTATTTT.

The table lists this clonotype with many counts. The J gene is TRBJ1-2, the V gene TRBV7-2; 8 nucleotides match TRBD1. With V trimmed by 3 bases and J by 3 bases, 3 bases remained unmatched. From germline, CDR1 is SGHTA and CDR2 FQGNSA. The CDR3 is 14 residues long. The CDR3 DNA reads TGTGCCAGCAGCTTCCAGACAGGGGACTATGGCTACACCTTC. Translating gives CASSFQTGDYGYTF.

This clonotype has ten or more counts. This sequence joins TRBV12-3 or TRBV12-4 and TRBJ2-5; tentative D call: TRBD1 (6 bases). Trimming pared 4 bases from V and 5 bases from J, leaving 20 bases between. CDR3 size: 16 residues. DNA for the CDR3: TGTGCCAGCAGTTCCCAAGTGGCAGGGGCACGGGAGACCCAGTACTTC. Translating it yields CASSSQVAGARETQYF.

In its sample, this clonotype was seen many times. The chain uses TRBV24-1 and TRBJ2-3; TRBD2 agrees at 8 bases. The CDR3 is 16 amino acids. Per germline, CDR1 KGHDR and CDR2 SFDVKD. Trimming cost V 6 bases and J 0 bases; bases outside gene matches: 7. The CDR3 DNA reads TGTGCCACCAGTCCCGGGACTAGGGGTAGCACAGATACGCAGTATTTT. This gives the protein CATSPGTRGSTDTQYF.

The sample holds a few counts of this clonotype. The chain employs TRBV6-2 or TRBV6-3 and TRBJ2-5, with a possible D match to TRBD1 (7 bases). Germline loops: CDR1 MNHEY, CDR2 SVGEGT. The CDR3 covers 17 residues. V was cut by 5 bases and J by 2 bases, with 21 bases left in between. The DNA for the CDR3 is TGTGCCAGCAGTCAAACCGCAATCGCGGGACAGCAAGAGACCCAGTACTTC. Translating gives CASSQTAIAGQQETQYF.

This clonotype occurred many times. This chain uses TRBV7-8 with TRBJ1-1; no firm D call. There are 14 residues in the CDR3. The germline V and J ends were trimmed by 3 bases and 5 bases, with 13 bases remaining between them. Germline V gene sequence: CDR1 SGHVS, CDR2 FQNEAQ. The CDR3 region is CASSLGTLPTEAFF. DNA for the CDR3: TGTGCCAGCAGCTTGGGCACCTTACCAACTGAAGCTTTCTTT.